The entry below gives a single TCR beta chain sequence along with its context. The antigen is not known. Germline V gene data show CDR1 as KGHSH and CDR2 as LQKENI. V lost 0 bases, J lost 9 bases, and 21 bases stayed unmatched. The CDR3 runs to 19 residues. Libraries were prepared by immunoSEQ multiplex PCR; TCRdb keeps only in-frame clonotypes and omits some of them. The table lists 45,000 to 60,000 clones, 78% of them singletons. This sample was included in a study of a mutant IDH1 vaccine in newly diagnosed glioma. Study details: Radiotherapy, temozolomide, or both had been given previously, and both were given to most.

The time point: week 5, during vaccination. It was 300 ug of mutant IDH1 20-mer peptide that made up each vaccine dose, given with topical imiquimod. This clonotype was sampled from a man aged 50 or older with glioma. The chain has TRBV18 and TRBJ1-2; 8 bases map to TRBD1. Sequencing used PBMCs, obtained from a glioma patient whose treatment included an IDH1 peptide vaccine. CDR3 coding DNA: TGTGCCAGCTCACCACCGGGCGACGCCCACAGGGGGTACCCTAAGAGCTACACCTTC. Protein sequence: CASSPPGDAHRGYPKSYTF.